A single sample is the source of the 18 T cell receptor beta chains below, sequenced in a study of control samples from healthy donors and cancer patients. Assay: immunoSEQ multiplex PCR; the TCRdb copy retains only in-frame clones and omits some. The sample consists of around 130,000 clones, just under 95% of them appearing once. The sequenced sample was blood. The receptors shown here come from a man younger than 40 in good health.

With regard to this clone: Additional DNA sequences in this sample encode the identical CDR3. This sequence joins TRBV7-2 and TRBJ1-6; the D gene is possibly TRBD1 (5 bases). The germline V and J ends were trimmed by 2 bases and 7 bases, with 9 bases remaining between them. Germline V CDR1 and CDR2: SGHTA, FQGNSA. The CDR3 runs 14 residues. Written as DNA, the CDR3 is TGTGCCAGCAGCTTACAGGGAAGGAATTCACCCCTCCACTTT. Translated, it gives CASSLQGRNSPLHF.

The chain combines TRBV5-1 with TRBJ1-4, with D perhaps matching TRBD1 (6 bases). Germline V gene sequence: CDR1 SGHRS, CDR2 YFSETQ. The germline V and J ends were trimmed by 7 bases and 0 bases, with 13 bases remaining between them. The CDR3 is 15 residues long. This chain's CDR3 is CASGWGRATNEKLFF. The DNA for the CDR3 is TGCGCCAGCGGTTGGGGGCGGGCAACTAATGAAAAACTGTTTTTT. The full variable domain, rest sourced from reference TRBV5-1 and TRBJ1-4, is KAGVTQTPRYLIKTRGQQVTLSCSPISGHRSVSWYQQTPGQGLQFLFEYFSETQRNKGNFPGRFSGRQFSNSRSEMNVSTLELGDSALYLCASGWGRATNEKLFFGSGTQLSVL.

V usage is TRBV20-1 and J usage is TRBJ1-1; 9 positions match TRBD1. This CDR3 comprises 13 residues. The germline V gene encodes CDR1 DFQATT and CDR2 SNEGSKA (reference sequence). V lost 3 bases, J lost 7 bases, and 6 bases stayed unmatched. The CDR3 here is CSASSGQGNEAFF. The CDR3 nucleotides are TGCAGTGCTAGTTCCGGACAGGGGAATGAAGCTTTCTTT.

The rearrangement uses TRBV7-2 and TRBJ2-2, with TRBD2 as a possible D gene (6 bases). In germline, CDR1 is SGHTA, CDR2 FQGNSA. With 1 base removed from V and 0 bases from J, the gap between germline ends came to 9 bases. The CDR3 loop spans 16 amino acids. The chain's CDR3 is CASSLVAGTNTGELFF. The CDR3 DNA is TGTGCCAGCAGCTTAGTGGCGGGGACGAACACCGGGGAGCTGTTTTTT.

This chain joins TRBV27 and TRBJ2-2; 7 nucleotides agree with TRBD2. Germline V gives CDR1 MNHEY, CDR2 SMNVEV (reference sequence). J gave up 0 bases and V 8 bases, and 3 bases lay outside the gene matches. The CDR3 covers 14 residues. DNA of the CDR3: TGTGCCAGCCTGCGGGGGTCGAACACCGGGGAGCTGTTTTTT. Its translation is CASLRGSNTGELFF.

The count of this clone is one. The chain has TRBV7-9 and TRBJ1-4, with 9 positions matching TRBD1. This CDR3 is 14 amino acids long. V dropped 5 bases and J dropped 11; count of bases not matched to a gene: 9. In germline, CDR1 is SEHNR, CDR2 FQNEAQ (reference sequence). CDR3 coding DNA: TGTGCCAGCAGCGGGGGACAGGGAGAGGAGAAACTGTTTTTT. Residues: CASSGGQGEEKLFF.

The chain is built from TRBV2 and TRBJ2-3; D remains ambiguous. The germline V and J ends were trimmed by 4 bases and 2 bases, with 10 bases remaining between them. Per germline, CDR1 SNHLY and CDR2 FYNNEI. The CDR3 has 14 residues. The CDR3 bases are TGTGCCAGCAGTGGGTACCAATCCACAGATACGCAGTATTTT. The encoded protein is CASSGYQSTDTQYF. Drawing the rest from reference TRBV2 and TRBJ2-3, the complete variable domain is EPEVTQTPSHQVTQMGQEVILRCVPISNHLYFYWYRQILGQKVEFLVSFYNNEISEKSEIFDDQFSVERPDGSNFTLKIRSTKLEDSAMYFCASSGYQSTDTQYFGPGTRLTVL.

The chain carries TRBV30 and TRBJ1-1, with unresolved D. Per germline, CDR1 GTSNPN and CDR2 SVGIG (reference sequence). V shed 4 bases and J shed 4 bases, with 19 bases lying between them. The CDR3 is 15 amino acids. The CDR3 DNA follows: TGTGCCTGGAATTCCGGGAATTCACTAAGCACTGAAGCTTTCTTT. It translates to CAWNSGNSLSTEAFF.

The CDR3 loop reads CASSPGTSTGELFF. The CDR3 DNA reads TGTGCCAGCAGCCCCGGGACTAGCACCGGGGAGCTGTTTTTT. The chain couples TRBV27 to TRBJ2-2; 8 bases are shared with TRBD2. Trimming took 6 bases from V and 4 from J; bases not matched to a gene: 4. Germline assignment: CDR1 MNHEY and CDR2 SMNVEV (reference sequence). This CDR3 contains 14 residues.

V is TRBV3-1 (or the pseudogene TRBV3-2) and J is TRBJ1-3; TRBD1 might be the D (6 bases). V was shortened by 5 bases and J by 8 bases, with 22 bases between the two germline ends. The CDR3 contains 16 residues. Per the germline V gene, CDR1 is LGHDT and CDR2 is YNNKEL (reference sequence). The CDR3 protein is CASSTIKTGPEDTIYF. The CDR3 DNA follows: TGTGCCAGCAGCACCATTAAGACAGGCCCGGAGGACACCATATATTTT.

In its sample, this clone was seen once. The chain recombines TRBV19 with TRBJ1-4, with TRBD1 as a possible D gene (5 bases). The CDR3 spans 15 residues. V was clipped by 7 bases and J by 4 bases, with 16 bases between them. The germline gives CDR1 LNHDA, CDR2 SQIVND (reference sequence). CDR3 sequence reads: CASKARGRRNEKLFF. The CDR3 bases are TGTGCCAGTAAGGCTCGGGGCAGACGTAATGAAAAACTGTTTTTT.

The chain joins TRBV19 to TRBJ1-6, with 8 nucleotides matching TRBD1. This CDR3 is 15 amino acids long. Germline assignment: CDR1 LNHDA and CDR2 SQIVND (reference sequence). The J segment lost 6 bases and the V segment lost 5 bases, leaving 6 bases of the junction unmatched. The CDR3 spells CASSATGEGNSPLHF. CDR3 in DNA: TGTGCCAGTAGTGCGACAGGGGAGGGTAATTCACCCCTCCACTTT.

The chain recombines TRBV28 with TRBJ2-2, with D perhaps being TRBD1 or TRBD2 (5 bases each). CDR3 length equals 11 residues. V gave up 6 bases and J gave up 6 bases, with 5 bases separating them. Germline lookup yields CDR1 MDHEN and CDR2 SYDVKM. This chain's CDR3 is CASRGAGELFF. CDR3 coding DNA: TGTGCCAGCAGGGGGGCCGGGGAGCTGTTTTTT.

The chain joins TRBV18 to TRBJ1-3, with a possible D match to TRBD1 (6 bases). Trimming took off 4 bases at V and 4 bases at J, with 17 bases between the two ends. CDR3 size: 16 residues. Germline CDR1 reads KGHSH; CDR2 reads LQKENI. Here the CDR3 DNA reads TGTGCCAGCTCACTCTCCTCATCGGGGGCCGGAAACACCATATATTTT. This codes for CASSLSSSGAGNTIYF.

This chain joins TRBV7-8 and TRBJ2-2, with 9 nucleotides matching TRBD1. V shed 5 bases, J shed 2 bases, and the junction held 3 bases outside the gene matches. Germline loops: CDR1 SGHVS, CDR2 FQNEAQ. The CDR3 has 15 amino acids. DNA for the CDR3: TGTGCCAGCAGCAAGGGACAGGGCAACACCGGGGAGCTGTTTTTT. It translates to CASSKGQGNTGELFF.

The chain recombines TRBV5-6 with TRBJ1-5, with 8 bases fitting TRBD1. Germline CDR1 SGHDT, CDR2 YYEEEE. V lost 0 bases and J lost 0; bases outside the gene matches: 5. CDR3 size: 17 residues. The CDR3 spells CASSLGQGLSSNQPQHF. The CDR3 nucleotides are TGTGCCAGCAGCTTGGGACAGGGGCTATCTAGCAATCAGCCCCAGCATTTT.

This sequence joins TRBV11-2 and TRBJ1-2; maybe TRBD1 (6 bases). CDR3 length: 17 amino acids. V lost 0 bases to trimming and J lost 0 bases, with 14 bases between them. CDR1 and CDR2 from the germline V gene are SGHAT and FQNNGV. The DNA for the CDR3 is TGTGCCAGCAGCTTAGAACCCAGGGGAGCGGCTAACTATGGCTACACCTTC. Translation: CASSLEPRGAANYGYTF.

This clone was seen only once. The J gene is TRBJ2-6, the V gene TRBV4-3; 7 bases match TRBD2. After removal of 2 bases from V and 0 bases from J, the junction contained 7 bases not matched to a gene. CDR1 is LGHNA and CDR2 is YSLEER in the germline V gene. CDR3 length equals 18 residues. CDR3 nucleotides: TGCGCCAGCAGCCAATTGTGGGGGGGAATCTCTGGGGCCAACGTCCTGACTTTC. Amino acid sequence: CASSQLWGGISGANVLTF.